The 7 T cell receptor beta chains presented below share a single source sample, sequenced in a study of prognosis after radiotherapy for stage I lung cancer. Researchers used two-round multiplex PCR to amplify TCR beta CDR3 starting from genomic DNA. The first PCR round targeted every TRBV and TRBJ gene with specific primers. TCRdb independently ran MiXCR on the multiplex PCR reads; one entry per CDR3 protein. The data show roughly 12,000 distinct CDR3 sequences, 35% seen once. Sequences were derived from PBMCs, sampled before or after stereotactic body radiation therapy (not recorded which). Source of these receptors: a donor aged 50 or older with non-small cell lung cancer.

This clonotype was counted at least ten times. CDR3 nucleotide sequence: TGTGCCAGCAGCCCGGGACTAGCGGGCGAGCAGTACTTC. Translating gives CASSPGLAGEQYF. The chain uses TRBV14 and TRBJ2-7, with 12 nucleotides matching TRBD2. The CDR3 covers 13 residues. CDR1 and CDR2 (germline): SGHDN, FVKESK. V was pared by 4 bases and J by 6 bases, with 1 base of the junction left unmatched. Together with reference TRBV14 and TRBJ2-7, the CDR3 gives the full variable domain: EAGVTQFPSHSVIEKGQTVTLRCDPISGHDNLYWYRRVMGKEIKFLLHFVKESKQDESGMPNNRFLAERTGGTYSTLKVQPAELEDSGVYFCASSPGLAGEQYFGPGTRLTVT.

In its sample, this clonotype was seen many times. This sequence joins TRBV6-1 and TRBJ1-4; D gene uncertain. CDR3 length equals 19 residues. The V end lost 6 bases, the J end lost 7 bases, and 30 bases lay between the germline ends. CDR1 is MNHNS, CDR2 SASEGT, per germline. The CDR3: CASSSERARLSSSTEKLFF. CDR3 sequence (DNA): TGTGCCAGCAGCTCCGAACGGGCCCGACTCTCTTCATCTACTGAAAAACTGTTTTTT.

This clonotype was detected ten times or more. The chain joins TRBV9 to TRBJ2-3, with TRBD2 matching 8 bases. V trimming: 2 bases; J trimming: 0 bases; junction bases outside the gene matches: 2. This CDR3 region has 15 residues. The germline V gene encodes CDR1 SGDLS and CDR2 YYNGEE. CDR3 amino acids: CASSVSGVSTDTQYF. The DNA for the CDR3 is TGTGCCAGCAGCGTTAGCGGGGTTAGCACAGATACGCAGTATTTT.

Written as DNA, the CDR3 is TGTGCCAGCAGCTACTGGGGTATTGAGCAGTTCTTC. It is translated as CASSYWGIEQFF. The chain uses TRBV7-2 and TRBJ2-1; D is unresolved. V lost 4 bases to trimming and J lost 9 bases, with 10 bases between them. Germline CDR1 reads SGHTA; CDR2 reads FQGNSA. This CDR3 has 12 residues.

This chain uses TRBV7-9 with TRBJ2-6; 7 bases are a match to TRBD1. Germline V gene sequence: CDR1 SEHNR, CDR2 FQNEAQ (reference sequence). The CDR3 runs to 16 residues. The V gene end was trimmed by 4 bases and the J gene end by 1 base; junction bases not matched to a gene: 4. CDR3 sequence (DNA): TGTGCCAGCAGCTCACCAGGGGGTTCTGGGGCCAACGTCCTGACTTTC. This gives the protein CASSSPGGSGANVLTF.

The table lists this clonotype with a few counts. The chain combines TRBV20-1 with TRBJ1-1; unclear D gene. The germline V and J ends were trimmed by 1 base and 4 bases, with 13 bases remaining between them. This CDR3 region has 14 residues. Germline V lookup: CDR1 DFQATT, CDR2 SNEGSKA (reference sequence). The CDR3 sequence is CSARVSQGGTEAFF. CDR3 sequence (DNA): TGCAGTGCTAGAGTCTCCCAAGGAGGCACTGAAGCTTTCTTT.

This clonotype was detected many times. This chain uses TRBV19 with TRBJ2-5; the D call may be TRBD1 or TRBD2 (5 bases each). Germline V lookup: CDR1 LNHDA, CDR2 SQIVND (reference sequence). V lost 5 bases, J lost 4 bases, and 17 bases lay in between. The CDR3 is 15 amino acids. The CDR3 reads CASSRGITTAETQYF. CDR3 in DNA: TGTGCCAGTAGTCGGGGCATCACCACGGCAGAGACCCAGTACTTC. The variable domain in full, completed from reference TRBV19 and TRBJ2-5, reads DGGITQSPKYLFRKEGQNVTLSCEQNLNHDAMYWYRQDPGQGLRLIYYSQIVNDFQKGDIAEGYSVSREKKESFPLTVTSAQKNPTAFYLCASSRGITTAETQYFGPGTRLLVL.